This TCR beta chain was recovered during a study of response to subunit inactivated influenza vaccine. The study's findings and limits: Few additional T cells are recruited per seasonal influenza vaccination, authors suggested.

With regard to this clonotype: Its matching antigen is unknown.

TCRdb reprocessed the RT-PCR reads with MiXCR, giving one entry per CDR3 protein. Of about 310,000 distinct CDR3 sequences listed, roughly 22% are singletons. Germline CDR1 reads SEHNR; CDR2 reads FQNEAQ (reference sequence). The CDR3 spans 16 residues. The trim removed 5 bases at V and 5 bases at J, leaving 14 bases unmatched. Sequenced here: PBMCs from blood, sampled approximately 20 months after vaccination. The rearrangement links TRBV7-9 to TRBJ2-5, with TRBD1 matching 7 bases. This receptor was identified in a man aged 45-69 years who received an inactivated influenza vaccine. CDR3 DNA: TGTGCCAGCAGCCACCTAGGGGCCAGGGGGATGGAGACCCAGTACTTC. Translated, it gives CASSHLGARGMETQYF.